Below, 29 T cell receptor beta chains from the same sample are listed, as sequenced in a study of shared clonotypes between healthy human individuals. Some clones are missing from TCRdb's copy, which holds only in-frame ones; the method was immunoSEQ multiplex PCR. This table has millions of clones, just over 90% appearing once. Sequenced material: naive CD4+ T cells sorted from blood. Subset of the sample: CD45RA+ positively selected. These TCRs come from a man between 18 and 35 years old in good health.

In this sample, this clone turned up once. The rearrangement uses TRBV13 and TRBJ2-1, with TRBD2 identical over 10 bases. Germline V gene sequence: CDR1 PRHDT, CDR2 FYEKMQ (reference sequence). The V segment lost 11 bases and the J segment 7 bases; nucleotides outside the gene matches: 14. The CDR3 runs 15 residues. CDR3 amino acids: CAVGAAGGPWNEQFF. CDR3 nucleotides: TGTGCCGTCGGCGCAGCGGGAGGGCCCTGGAATGAGCAGTTCTTC.

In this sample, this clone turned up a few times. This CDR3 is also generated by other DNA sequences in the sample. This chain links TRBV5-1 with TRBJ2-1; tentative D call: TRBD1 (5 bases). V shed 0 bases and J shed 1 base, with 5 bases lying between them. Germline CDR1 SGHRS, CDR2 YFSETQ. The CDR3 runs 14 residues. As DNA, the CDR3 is TGCGCCAGCAGCTTGGGACAGTCCTACAATGAGCAGTTCTTC. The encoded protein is CASSLGQSYNEQFF.

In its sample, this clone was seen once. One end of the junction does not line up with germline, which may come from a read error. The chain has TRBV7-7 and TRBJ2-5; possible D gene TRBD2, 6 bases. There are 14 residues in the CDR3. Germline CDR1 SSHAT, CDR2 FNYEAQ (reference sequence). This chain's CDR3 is CASSRGGIQETQYF. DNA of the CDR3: TGTGCTAGCAGCCGCGGAGGGATACAAGAGACCCAGTACTTC. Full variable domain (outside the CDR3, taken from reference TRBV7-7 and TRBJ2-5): GAGVSQSPRYKVTKRGQDVTLRCDPISSHATLYWYQQALGQGPEFLTYFNYEAQPDKSGLPSDRFSAERPEGSISTLTIQRTEQRDSAMYRCASSRGGIQETQYFGPGTRLLVL.

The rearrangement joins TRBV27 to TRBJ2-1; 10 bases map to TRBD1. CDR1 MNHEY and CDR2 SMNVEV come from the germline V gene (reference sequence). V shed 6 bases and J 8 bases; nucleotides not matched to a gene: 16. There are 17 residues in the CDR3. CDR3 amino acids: CASRRIGDRGGTHEQFF. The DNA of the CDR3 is TGTGCCAGCAGACGTATAGGGGACAGGGGCGGGACTCATGAGCAGTTCTTC.

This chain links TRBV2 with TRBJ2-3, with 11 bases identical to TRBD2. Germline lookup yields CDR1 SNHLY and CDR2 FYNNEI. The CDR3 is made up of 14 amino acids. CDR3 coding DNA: TGTGCAATGATTGTAGCGGGAGGGGGAGATACGCAGTATTTT. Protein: CAMIVAGGGDTQYF.

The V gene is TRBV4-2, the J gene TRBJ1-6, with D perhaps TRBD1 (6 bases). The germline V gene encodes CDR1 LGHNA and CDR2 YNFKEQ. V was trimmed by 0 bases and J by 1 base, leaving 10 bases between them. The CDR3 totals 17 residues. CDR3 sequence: CASSQDQGRSYNSPLHF. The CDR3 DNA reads TGTGCCAGCAGCCAAGATCAGGGGAGGTCCTATAATTCACCCCTCCACTTT.

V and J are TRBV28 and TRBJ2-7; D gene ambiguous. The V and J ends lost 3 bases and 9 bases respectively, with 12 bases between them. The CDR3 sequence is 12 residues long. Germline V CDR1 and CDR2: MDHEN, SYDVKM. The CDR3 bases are TGTGCCAGCAGTTTTAAGGCAAGTTGGCAGTACTTC. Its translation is CASSFKASWQYF.

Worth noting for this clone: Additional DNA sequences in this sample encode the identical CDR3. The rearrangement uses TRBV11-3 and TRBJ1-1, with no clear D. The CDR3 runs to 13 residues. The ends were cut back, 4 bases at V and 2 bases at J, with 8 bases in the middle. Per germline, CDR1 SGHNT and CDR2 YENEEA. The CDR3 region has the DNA TGTGCCAGCAGCTCACAAGTCAACACTGAAGCTTTCTTT. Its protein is CASSSQVNTEAFF. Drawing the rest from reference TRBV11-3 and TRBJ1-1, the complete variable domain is EAGVVQSPRYKIIEKKQPVAFWCNPISGHNTLYWYLQNLGQGPELLIRYENEEAVDDSQLPKDRFSAERLKGVDSTLKIQPAELGDSAVYLCASSSQVNTEAFFGQGTRLTVV.

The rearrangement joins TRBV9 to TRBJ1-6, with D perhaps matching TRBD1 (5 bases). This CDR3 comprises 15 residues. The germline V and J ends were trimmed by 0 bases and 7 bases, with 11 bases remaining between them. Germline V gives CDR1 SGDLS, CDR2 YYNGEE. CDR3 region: CASSVGSGPNSPLHF. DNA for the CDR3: TGTGCCAGCAGCGTAGGGTCAGGGCCAAATTCACCCCTCCACTTT.

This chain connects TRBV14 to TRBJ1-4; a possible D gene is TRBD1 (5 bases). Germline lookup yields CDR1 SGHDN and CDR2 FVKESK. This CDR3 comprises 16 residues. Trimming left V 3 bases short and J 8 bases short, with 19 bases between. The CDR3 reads CASSQGDRAKGEKLFF. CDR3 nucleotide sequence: TGTGCCAGCAGCCAGGGGGACCGGGCTAAGGGCGAAAAACTGTTTTTT.

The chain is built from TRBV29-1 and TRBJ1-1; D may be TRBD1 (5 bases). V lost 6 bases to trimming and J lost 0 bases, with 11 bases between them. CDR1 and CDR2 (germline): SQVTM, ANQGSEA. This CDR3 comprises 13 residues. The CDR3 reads CSVSTEMNTEAFF. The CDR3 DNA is TGCAGCGTCTCGACAGAGATGAACACTGAAGCTTTCTTT.

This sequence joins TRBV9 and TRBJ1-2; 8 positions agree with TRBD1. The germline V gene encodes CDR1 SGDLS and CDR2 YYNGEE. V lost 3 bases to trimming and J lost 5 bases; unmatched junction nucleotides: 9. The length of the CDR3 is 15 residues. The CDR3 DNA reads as TGTGCCAGCAGCGGGCGGACAGGGCTTAGGTATGGCTACACCTTC. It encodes CASSGRTGLRYGYTF.

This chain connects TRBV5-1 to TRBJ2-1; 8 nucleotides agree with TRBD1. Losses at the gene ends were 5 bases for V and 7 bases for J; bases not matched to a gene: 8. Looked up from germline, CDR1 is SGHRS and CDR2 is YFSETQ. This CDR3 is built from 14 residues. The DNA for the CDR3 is TGCGCCAGCAGTACTGGGACAGGAGCTAATGAGCAGTTCTTC. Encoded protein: CASSTGTGANEQFF. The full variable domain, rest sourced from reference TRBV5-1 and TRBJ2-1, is KAGVTQTPRYLIKTRGQQVTLSCSPISGHRSVSWYQQTPGQGLQFLFEYFSETQRNKGNFPGRFSGRQFSNSRSEMNVSTLELGDSALYLCASSTGTGANEQFFGPGTRLTVL.

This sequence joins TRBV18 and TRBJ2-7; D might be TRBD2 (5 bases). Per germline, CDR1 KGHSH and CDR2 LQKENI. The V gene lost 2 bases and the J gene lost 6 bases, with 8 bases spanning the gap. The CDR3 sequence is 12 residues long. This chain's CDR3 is CASSPRTSEQYF. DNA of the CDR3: TGTGCCAGCTCACCAAGAACTAGCGAGCAGTACTTC.

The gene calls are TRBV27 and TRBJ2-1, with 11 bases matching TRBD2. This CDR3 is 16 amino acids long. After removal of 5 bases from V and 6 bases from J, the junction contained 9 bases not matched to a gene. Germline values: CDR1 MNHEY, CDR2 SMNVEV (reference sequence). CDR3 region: CASSTRLAGPSNEQFF. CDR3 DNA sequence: TGTGCCAGCAGTACCCGACTAGCGGGACCTTCCAATGAGCAGTTCTTC.

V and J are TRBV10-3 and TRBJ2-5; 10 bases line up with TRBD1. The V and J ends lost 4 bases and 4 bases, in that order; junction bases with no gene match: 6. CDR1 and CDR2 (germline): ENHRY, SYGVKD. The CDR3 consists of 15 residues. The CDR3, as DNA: TGTGCCATCAGTGGCGGACAGGGGGTACGAGAGACCCAGTACTTC. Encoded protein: CAISGGQGVRETQYF.

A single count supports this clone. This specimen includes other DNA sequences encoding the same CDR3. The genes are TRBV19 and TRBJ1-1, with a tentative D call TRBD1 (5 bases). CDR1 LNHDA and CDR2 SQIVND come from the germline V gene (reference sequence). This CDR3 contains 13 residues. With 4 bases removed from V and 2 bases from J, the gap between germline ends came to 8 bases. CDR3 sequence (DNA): TGTGCCAGTAGTAACACAGGCAACACTGAAGCTTTCTTT. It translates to CASSNTGNTEAFF.

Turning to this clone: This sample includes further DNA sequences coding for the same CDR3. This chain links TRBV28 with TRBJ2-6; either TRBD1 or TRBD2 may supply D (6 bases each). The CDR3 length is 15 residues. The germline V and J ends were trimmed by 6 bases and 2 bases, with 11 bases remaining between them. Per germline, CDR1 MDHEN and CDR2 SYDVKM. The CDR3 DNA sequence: TGTGCCAGCAGCTCCGGGGGCGCTGGGGCCAACGTCCTGACTTTC. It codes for CASSSGGAGANVLTF. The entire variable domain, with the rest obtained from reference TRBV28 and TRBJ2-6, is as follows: DVKVTQSSRYLVKRTGEKVFLECVQDMDHENMFWYRQDPGLGLRLIYFSYDVKMKEKGDIPEGYSVSREKKERFSLILESASTNQTSMYLCASSSGGAGANVLTFGAGSRLTVL.

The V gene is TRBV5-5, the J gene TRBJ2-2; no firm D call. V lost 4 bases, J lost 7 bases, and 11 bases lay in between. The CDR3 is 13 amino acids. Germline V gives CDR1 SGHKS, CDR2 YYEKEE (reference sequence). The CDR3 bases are TGTGCCAGCAGCATATCTGGGATCGGGGAGCTGTTTTTT. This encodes CASSISGIGELFF.

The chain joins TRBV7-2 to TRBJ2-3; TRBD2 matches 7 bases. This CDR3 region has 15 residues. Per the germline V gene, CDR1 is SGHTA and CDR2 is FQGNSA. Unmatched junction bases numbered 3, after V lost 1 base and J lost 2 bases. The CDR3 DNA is TGTGCCAGCAGCTTAGTGGGGGGGTTCACAGATACGCAGTATTTT. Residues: CASSLVGGFTDTQYF.

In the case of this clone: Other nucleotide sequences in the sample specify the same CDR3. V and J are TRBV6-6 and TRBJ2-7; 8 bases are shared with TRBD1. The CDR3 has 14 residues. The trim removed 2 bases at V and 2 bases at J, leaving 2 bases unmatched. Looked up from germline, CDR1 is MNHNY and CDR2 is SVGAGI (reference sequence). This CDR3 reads CASSYTDRAYEQYF. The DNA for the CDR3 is TGTGCCAGCAGTTACACGGACAGGGCCTACGAGCAGTACTTC.

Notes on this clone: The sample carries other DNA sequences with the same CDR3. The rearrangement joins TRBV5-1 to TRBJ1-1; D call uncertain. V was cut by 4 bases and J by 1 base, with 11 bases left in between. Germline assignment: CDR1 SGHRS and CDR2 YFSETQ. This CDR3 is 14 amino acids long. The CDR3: CASSRGGPNTEAFF. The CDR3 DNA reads TGCGCCAGCAGCCGCGGAGGCCCGAACACTGAAGCTTTCTTT.

The CDR3 DNA reads TGTGCCAGCAGCCGGAACCCGACGGCCCCTAGCACAGATACGCAGTATTTT. It yields the protein CASSRNPTAPSTDTQYF. V usage is TRBV11-1 and J usage is TRBJ2-3; D unresolved. The CDR3 covers 17 residues. Germline lookup yields CDR1 SGHAT and CDR2 FQDESV (reference sequence). V was pared by 5 bases and J by 0 bases, with 18 bases between.

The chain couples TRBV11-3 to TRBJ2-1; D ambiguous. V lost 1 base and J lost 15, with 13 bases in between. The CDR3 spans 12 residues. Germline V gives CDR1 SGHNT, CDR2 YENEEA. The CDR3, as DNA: TGTGCCAGCAGCTTAGGGTCGGCTAGTGCGTTCTTC. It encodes CASSLGSASAFF. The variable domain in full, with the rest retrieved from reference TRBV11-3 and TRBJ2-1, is EAGVVQSPRYKIIEKKQPVAFWCNPISGHNTLYWYLQNLGQGPELLIRYENEEAVDDSQLPKDRFSAERLKGVDSTLKIQPAELGDSAVYLCASSLGSASAFFGPGTRLTVL.

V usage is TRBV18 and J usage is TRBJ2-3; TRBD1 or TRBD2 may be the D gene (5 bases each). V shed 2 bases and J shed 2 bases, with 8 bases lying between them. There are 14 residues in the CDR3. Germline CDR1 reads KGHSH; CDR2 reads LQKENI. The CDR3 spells CASSPDGTTDTQYF. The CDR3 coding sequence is TGTGCCAGCTCACCAGACGGGACCACAGATACGCAGTATTTT. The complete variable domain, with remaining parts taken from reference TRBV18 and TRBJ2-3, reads NAGVMQNPRHLVRRRGQEARLRCSPMKGHSHVYWYRQLPEEGLKFMVYLQKENIIDESGMPKERFSAEFPKEGPSILRIQQVVRGDSAAYFCASSPDGTTDTQYFGPGTRLTVL.

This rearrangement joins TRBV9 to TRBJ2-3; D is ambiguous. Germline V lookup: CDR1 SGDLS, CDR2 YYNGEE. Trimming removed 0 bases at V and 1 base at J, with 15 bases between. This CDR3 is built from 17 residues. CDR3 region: CASSVGRASAGTDTQYF. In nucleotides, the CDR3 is TGTGCCAGCAGCGTAGGTAGGGCCAGCGCTGGCACAGATACGCAGTATTTT.

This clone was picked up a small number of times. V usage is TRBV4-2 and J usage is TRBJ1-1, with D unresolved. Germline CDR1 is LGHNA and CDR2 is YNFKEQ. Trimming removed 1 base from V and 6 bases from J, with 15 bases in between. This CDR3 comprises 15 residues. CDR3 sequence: CASSQGTSGVAEAFF. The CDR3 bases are TGTGCCAGCAGCCAAGGAACGAGTGGCGTAGCTGAAGCTTTCTTT.

The CDR3 nucleotides are TGTGCCATCAGGGGGGACCCAGAGGTTGGGGCCAACGTCCTGACTTTC. Amino acid sequence: CAIRGDPEVGANVLTF. The chain is built from TRBV10-3 and TRBJ2-6; D tentatively fits TRBD1 or TRBD2 (5 bases each). Germline CDR1 and CDR2: ENHRY and SYGVKD. CDR3 length: 16 residues. The V end lost 6 bases, the J end lost 3 bases, and 15 bases lay between the germline ends.

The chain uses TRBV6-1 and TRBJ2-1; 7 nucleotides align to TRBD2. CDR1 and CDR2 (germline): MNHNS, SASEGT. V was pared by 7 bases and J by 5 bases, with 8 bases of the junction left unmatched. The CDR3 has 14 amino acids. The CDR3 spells CASTRRGENNEQFF. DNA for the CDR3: TGTGCCAGCACCCGCCGGGGGGAGAACAATGAGCAGTTCTTC.